This TCR beta chain was sequenced for a study of blood T cell dynamics during melanoma immunotherapy. Across the study: First-line therapy was either pembrolizumab or nivolumab with ipilimumab for metastatic melanoma.

Worth noting for this clone: Its cognate antigen is unknown.

Study findings and constraints: The study could not tell melanoma-specific clones from general immune activation.

The CDR3 is 15 residues long. V dropped 0 bases and J dropped 6 bases, with 15 bases sitting between them. Germline-derived CDR1 and CDR2 are SGHNT and YYREEE (reference sequence). Clones were sequenced by immunoSEQ multiplex PCR, and TCRdb holds only the in-frame ones, with some missing. The table includes about 11,000 clones, approximately 88% detected once. Stated time point: week 3, after first cycle of checkpoint inhibitor. Samples come from before therapy and from week 3 after the first blockade cycle. Apart from a couple of fast progressors, RECIST 1.1 response was judged 12 weeks post-infusion.

This receptor was identified in a human donor with melanoma. The sequenced sample was blood, obtained from a patient treated with checkpoint blockade. This chain joins TRBV5-4 and TRBJ1-1; TRBD1 is a possible D gene (6 bases). In DNA form, the CDR3 reads TGTGCCAGCAGCTTGGAATACAGGGTGCCCCCTGAAGCTTTCTTT. Its protein product is CASSLEYRVPPEAFF. Full variable domain (outside the CDR3, taken from reference TRBV5-4 and TRBJ1-1): ETGVTQSPTHLIKTRGQQVTLRCSSQSGHNTVSWYQQALGQGPQFIFQYYREEENGRGNFPPRFSGLQFPNYSSELNVNALELDDSALYLCASSLEYRVPPEAFFGQGTRLTVV.